This TCR beta chain was recorded in a study of cytomegalovirus exposure and HLA in healthy donors. Study-wide background: The roughly 130 validation repertoires were reported in a later analysis to have been generated on the same platform as the approximately 700 first-cohort repertoires. General study results and limits: Both high specificity and high sensitivity reportedly marked the classifier's diagnosis of cytomegalovirus status. Altogether, about 160 TCR beta chains were recorded as cytomegalovirus-associated. The majority of TCR sequences were rare, yet some public TCRs appeared in many donors.

Assay: immunoSEQ multiplex PCR; the TCRdb copy retains only in-frame clones and omits some. Seen here are some 320,000 clones, 75% to 90% observed once, and the top ten hold roughly 1.2%. Per germline, CDR1 MNHEY and CDR2 SVGAGI. The CDR3 has 15 amino acids. Trimming cost V 3 bases and J 4 bases, with 13 bases left between them. In the case of this clone: Its specificity is unknown.

The sequencing input was PBMCs. This receptor was taken from a woman aged 30 to 39 in good health and CMV-seropositive. The chain carries TRBV6-5 and TRBJ2-1; tentative D call: TRBD2 (5 bases). The CDR3 bases are TGTGCCAGCAGTTATCTGGCTAGAGGGTACAATGAGCAGTTCTTC. Protein product: CASSYLARGYNEQFF.